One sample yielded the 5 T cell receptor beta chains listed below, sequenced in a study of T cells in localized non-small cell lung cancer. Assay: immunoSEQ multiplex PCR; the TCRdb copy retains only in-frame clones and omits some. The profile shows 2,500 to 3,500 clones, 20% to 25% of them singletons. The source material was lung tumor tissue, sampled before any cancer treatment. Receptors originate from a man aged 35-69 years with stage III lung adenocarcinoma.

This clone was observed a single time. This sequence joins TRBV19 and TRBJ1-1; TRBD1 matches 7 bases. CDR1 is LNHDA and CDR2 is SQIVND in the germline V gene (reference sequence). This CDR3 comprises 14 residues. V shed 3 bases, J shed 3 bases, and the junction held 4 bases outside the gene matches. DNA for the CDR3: TGTGCCAGTAGTATTAAGGGGGCGGACACTGAAGCTTTCTTT. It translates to CASSIKGADTEAFF. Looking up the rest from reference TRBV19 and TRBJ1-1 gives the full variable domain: DGGITQSPKYLFRKEGQNVTLSCEQNLNHDAMYWYRQDPGQGLRLIYYSQIVNDFQKGDIAEGYSVSREKKESFPLTVTSAQKNPTAFYLCASSIKGADTEAFFGQGTRLTVV.

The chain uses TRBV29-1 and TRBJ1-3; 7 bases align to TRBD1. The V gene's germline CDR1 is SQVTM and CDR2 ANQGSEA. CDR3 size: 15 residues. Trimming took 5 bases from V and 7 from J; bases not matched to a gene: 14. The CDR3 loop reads CSVSRQGHLGNTIYF. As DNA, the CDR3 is TGCAGCGTTAGCCGACAGGGCCATCTGGGGAACACCATATATTTT.

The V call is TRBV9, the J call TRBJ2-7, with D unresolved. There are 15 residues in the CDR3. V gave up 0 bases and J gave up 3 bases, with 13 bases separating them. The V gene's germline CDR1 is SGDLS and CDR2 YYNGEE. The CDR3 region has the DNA TGTGCCAGCAGCGTAGCTCCCCAGGCGATCTACGAGCAGTACTTC. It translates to CASSVAPQAIYEQYF.

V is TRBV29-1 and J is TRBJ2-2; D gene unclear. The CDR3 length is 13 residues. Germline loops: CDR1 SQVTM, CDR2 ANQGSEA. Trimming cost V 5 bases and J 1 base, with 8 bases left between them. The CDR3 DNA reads TGCAGCGTTTTATGGGAGAACACCGGGGAGCTGTTTTTT. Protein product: CSVLWENTGELFF.

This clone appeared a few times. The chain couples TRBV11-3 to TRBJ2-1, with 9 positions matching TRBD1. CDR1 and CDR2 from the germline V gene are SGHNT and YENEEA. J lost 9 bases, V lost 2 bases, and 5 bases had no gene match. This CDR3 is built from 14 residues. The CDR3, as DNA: TGTGCCAGCAGCTTAATGGGACAGGGAGGTGAGCAGTTCTTC. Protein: CASSLMGQGGEQFF.